This TCR beta chain was sequenced in a study of blood T cell repertoires in COVID-19. Looked up from germline, CDR1 is SGHAT and CDR2 is FQNNGV. J lost 4 bases, V lost 5 bases, and 13 bases had no gene match. The CDR3 has 16 residues. TCRdb's table, derived via immunoSEQ multiplex PCR, lists solely in-frame clones and lacks some. Among some 230,000 clones listed, less than 90% were seen once. V usage is TRBV11-2 and J usage is TRBJ1-2, with 7 bases that match TRBD1. Material: peripheral blood. This receptor was identified in a woman aged 55-70 years who had recovered from COVID-19. The CDR3 sequence: CASSPLRDSHPYGYTF. Written as DNA, the CDR3 is TGTGCCAGCAGCCCCCTCAGGGACAGCCACCCCTATGGCTACACCTTC.